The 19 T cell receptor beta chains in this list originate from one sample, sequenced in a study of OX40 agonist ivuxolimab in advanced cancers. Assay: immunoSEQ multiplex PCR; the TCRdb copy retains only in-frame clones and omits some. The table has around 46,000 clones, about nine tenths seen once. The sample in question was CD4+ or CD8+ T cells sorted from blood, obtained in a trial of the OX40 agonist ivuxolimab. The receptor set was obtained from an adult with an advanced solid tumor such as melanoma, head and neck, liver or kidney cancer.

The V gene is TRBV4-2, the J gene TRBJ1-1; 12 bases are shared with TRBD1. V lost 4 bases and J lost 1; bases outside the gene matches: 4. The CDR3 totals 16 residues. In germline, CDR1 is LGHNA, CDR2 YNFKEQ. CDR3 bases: TGTGCCAGCAGCCGGGAGGGACAGGGGGCGAACACTGAAGCTTTCTTT. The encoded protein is CASSREGQGANTEAFF.

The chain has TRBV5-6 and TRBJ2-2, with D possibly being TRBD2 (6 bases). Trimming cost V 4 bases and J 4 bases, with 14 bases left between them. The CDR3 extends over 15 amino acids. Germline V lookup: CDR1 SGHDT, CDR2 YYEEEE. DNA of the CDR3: TGTGCCAGCAGCCCCGACCGGGGACTCACCGGGGAGCTGTTTTTT. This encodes CASSPDRGLTGELFF.

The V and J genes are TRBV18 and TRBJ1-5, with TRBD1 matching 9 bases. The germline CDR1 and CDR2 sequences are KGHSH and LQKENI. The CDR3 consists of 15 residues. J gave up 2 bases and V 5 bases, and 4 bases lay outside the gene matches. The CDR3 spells CASSATGGGNQPQHF. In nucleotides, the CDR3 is TGTGCCAGCTCAGCAACAGGGGGCGGCAATCAGCCCCAGCATTTT.

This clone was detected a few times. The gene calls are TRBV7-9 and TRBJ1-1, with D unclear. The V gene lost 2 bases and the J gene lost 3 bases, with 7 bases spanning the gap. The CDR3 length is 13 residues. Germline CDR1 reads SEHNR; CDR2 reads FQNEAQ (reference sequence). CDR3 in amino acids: CASSLPGYTEAFF. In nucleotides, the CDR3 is TGTGCCAGCAGCTTACCGGGGTACACTGAAGCTTTCTTT.

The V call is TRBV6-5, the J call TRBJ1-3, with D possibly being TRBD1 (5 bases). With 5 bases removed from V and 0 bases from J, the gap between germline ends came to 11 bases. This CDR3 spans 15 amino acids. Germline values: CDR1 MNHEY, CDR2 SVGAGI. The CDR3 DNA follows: TGTGCCAGCAGTCATGCAGGGTTCTCTGGAAACACCATATATTTT. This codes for CASSHAGFSGNTIYF.

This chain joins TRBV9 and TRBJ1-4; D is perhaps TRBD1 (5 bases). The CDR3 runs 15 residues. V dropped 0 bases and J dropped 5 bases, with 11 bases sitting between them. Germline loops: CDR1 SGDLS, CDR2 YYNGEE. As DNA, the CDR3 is TGTGCCAGCAGCGTAGATGGGACCCCAAATGAAAAACTGTTTTTT. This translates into CASSVDGTPNEKLFF.

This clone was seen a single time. The CDR3 DNA follows: TGTGCCAGCAGCTTAGCCTGGGATTGGAGCTCCTACAATGAGCAGTTCTTC. Translation gives CASSLAWDWSSYNEQFF. The chain uses TRBV7-9 and TRBJ2-1; no definite D call. The CDR3 is 17 residues long. Germline CDR1 SEHNR, CDR2 FQNEAQ (reference sequence). Between the trimmed V and J ends, which lost 0 bases and 0 bases, there was a span of 12 bases. Filled out from reference TRBV7-9 and TRBJ2-1, the complete variable domain reads DTGVSQNPRHKITKRGQNVTFRCDPISEHNRLYWYRQTLGQGPEFLTYFQNEAQLEKSRLLSDRFSAERPKGSFSTLEIQRTEQGDSAMYLCASSLAWDWSSYNEQFFGPGTRLTVL.

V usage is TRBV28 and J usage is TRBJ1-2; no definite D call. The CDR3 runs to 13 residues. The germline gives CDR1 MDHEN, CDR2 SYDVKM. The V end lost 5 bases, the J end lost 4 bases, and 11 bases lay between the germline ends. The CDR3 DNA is TGTGCCAGCAGTCCTACAGAACTCTATGGCTACACCTTC. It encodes CASSPTELYGYTF.

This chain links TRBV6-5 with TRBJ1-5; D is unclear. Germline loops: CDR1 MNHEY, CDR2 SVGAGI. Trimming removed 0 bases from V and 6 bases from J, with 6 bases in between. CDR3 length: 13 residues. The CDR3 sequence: CASSYSWGQPQHF. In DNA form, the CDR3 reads TGTGCCAGCAGTTACTCGTGGGGTCAGCCCCAGCATTTT.

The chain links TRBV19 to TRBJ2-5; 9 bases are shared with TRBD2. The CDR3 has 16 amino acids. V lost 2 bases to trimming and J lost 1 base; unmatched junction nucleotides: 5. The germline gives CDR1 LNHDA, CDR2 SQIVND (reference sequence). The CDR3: CASSIWAGGRQETQYF. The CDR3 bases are TGTGCCAGTAGTATATGGGCGGGAGGGCGCCAAGAGACCCAGTACTTC.

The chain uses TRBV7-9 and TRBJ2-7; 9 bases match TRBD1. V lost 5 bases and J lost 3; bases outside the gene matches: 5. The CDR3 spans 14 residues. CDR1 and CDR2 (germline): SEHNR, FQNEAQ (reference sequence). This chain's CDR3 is CASSADRGFYEQYF. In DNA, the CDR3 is TGTGCCAGCAGCGCCGACAGGGGGTTCTACGAGCAGTACTTC.

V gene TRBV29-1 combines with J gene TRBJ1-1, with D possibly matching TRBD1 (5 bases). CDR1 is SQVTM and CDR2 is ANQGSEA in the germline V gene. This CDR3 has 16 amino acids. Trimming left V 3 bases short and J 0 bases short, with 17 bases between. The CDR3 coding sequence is TGCAGCGTTGAGGGTGGGGGGAAAAAGATGAACACTGAAGCTTTCTTT. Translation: CSVEGGGKKMNTEAFF.

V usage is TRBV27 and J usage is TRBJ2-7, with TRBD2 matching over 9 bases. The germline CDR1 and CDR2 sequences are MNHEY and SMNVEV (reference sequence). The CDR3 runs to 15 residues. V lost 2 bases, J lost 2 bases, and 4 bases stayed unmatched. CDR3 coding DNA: TGTGCCAGCAGTTTACGAGCGGGAGGCGCCTACGAGCAGTACTTC. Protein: CASSLRAGGAYEQYF.

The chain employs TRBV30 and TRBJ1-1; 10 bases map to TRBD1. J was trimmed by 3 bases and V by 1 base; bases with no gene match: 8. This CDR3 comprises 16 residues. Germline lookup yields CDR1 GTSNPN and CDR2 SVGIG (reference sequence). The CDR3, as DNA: TGTGCCTGGAGTGCCTTAAGGGGGACAGGGGACACTGAAGCTTTCTTT. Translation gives CAWSALRGTGDTEAFF.

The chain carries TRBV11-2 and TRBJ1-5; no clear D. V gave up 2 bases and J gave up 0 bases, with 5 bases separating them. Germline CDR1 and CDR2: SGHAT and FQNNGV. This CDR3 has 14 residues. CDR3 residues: CASSLIDSNQPQHF. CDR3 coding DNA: TGTGCCAGCAGCTTAATTGATAGCAATCAGCCCCAGCATTTT. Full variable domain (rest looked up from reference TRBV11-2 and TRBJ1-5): EAGVAQSPRYKIIEKRQSVAFWCNPISGHATLYWYQQILGQGPKLLIQFQNNGVVDDSQLPKDRFSAERLKGVDSTLKIQPAKLEDSAVYLCASSLIDSNQPQHFGDGTRLSIL.

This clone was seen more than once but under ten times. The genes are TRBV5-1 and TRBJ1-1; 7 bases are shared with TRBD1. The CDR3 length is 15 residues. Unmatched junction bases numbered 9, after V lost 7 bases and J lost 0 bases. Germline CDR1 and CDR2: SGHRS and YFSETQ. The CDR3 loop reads CASRYSDRLNTEAFF. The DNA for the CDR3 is TGCGCCAGCCGTTACTCGGACAGGCTGAACACTGAAGCTTTCTTT.

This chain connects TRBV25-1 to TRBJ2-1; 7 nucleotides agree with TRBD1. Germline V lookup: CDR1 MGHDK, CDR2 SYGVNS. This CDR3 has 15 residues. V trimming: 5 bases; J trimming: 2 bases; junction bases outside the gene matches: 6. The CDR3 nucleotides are TGTGCCAGCAGTCCAGACAGGGCGCCCTACAATGAGCAGTTCTTC. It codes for CASSPDRAPYNEQFF.

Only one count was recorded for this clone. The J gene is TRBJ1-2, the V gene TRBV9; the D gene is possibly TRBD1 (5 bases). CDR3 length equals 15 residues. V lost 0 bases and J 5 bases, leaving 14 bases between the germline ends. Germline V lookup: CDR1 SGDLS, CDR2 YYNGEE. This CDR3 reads CASSVEEGKGYGYTF. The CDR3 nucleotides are TGTGCCAGCAGCGTAGAGGAGGGGAAGGGTTATGGCTACACCTTC.

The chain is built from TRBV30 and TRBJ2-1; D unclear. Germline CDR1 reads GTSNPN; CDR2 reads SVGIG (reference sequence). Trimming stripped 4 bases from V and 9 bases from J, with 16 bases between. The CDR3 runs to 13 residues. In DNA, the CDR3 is TGTGCCTGGAACCAGGCCGCCTACGGTGAGCAGTTCTTC. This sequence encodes CAWNQAAYGEQFF. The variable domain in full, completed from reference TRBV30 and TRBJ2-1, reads SQTIHQWPATLVQPVGSPLSLECTVEGTSNPNLYWYRQAAGRGLQLLFYSVGIGQISSEVPQNLSASRPQDRQFILSSKKLLLSDSGFYLCAWNQAAYGEQFFGPGTRLTVL.